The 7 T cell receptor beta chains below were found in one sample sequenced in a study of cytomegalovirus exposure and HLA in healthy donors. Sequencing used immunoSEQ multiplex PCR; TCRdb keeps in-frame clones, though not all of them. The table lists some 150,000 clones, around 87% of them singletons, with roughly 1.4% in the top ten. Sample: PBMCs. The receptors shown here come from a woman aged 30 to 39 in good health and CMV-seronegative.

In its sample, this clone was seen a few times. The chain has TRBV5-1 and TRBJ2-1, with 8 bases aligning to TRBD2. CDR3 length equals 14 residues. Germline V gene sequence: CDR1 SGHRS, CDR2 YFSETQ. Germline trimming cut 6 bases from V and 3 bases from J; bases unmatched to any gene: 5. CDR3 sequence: CASTPGGGYNEQFF. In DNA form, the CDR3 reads TGCGCCAGCACCCCGGGGGGGGGCTACAATGAGCAGTTCTTC.

The CDR3 bases are TGTGCCAGCAGAGAGGAGAGGCGCGGCACAGATACGCAGTATTTT. Translation: CASREERRGTDTQYF. The chain joins TRBV27 to TRBJ2-3; no clear D gene. CDR1 and CDR2 from the germline V gene are MNHEY and SMNVEV (reference sequence). CDR3 length: 15 residues. V dropped 6 bases and J dropped 1 base, with 14 bases sitting between them.

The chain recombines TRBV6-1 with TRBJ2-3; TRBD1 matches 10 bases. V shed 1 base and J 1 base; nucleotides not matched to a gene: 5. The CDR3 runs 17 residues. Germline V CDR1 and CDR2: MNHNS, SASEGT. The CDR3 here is CASSEGAGTGGTDTQYF. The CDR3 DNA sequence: TGTGCCAGCAGTGAAGGGGCGGGGACAGGGGGCACAGATACGCAGTATTTT.

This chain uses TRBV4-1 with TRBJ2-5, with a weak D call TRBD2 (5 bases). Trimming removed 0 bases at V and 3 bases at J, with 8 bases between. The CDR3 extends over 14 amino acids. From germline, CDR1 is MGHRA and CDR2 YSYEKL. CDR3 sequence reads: CASSQDSGKETQYF. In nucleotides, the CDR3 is TGCGCCAGCAGCCAAGATTCGGGGAAAGAGACCCAGTACTTC.

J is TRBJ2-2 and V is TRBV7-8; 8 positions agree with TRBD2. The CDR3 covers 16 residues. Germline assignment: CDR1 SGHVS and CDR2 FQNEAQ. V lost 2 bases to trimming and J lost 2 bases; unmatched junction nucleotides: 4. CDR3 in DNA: TGTGCCAGCAGCTTATACAGCGGGAGCAACACCGGGGAGCTGTTTTTT. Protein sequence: CASSLYSGSNTGELFF. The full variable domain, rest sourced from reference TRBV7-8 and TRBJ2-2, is GAGVSQSPRYKVAKRGQDVALRCDPISGHVSLFWYQQALGQGPEFLTYFQNEAQLDKSGLPSDRFFAERPEGSVSTLKIQRTQQEDSAVYLCASSLYSGSNTGELFFGEGSRLTVL.

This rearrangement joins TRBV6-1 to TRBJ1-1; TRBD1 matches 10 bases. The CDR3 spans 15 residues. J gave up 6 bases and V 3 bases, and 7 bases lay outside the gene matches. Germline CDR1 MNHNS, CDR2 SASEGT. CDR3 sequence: CASSDRQGARAEAFF. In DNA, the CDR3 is TGTGCCAGCAGTGATAGACAGGGGGCGCGCGCTGAAGCTTTCTTT.

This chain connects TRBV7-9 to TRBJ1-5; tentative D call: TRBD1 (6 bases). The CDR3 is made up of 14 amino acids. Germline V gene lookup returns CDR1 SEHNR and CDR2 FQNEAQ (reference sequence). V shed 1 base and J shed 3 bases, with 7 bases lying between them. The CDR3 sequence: CASSLGQDNQPQHF. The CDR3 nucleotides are TGTGCCAGCAGCTTAGGACAGGACAATCAGCCCCAGCATTTT.